This TCR beta chain was retrieved from a study of blood T cell repertoires in COVID-19. At the level of the study: The United States, Italy and Spain were the sources of the acute and convalescent COVID-19 samples. The analysed material was cDNA or gDNA that came from T cells, B-cell-depleted T cells, or PBMCs.

The CDR3 is made up of 16 amino acids. The ends lost 6 bases at V and 4 bases at J; junction bases unmatched: 8. Germline V gives CDR1 MDHEN, CDR2 SYDVKM. Original processing notes: Reference gene primers were amplified, and this amplification served to estimate nucleated cell counts. Clones were sequenced by immunoSEQ multiplex PCR, and TCRdb holds only the in-frame ones, with some missing. The D gene and trimming were derived from the DNA, and the V and J assignments and clone size from that table. Among nearly 50,000 clones listed, over 75% were seen once. One Seattle source followed patients from active infection through their disease course.

The rearrangement uses TRBV28 and TRBJ1-3, with 11 bases that match TRBD1. The sequence was collected from a woman of 80 years or more with COVID-19, enrolled during active disease. The specimen was peripheral blood. The CDR3 reads CASSEGQGARGNTIYF. The CDR3 nucleotides read TGTGCCAGCAGCGAAGGACAGGGGGCGCGGGGAAACACCATATATTTT.